The rows below give T cell receptor beta chains drawn from one sample of a study of T cells after yellow fever vaccination. TCRdb called the 5' RACE reads again in MiXCR, with one record for every CDR3 protein. Of some 300,000 distinct CDR3 sequences in the sample, approximately 10% were seen once. The specimen comprised CD4+ T cells sorted from PBMCs, sampled 5 days after the yellow fever booster vaccination. The receptors were sampled from a man between 18 and 29 years old who received the YFV17D yellow fever vaccine. CDR3s include the opening cysteine and the closing phenylalanine or tryptophan. D genes are given only for firm matches. Size is stated for part of the rows, as once, few or many counts, or as a class when the clone is expanded.

d_gene,j_gene,abundance,v_gene,CDR3nt,CDR3aa
TRBD2,TRBJ2-3,-,TRBV4-2,TGTGCCAGCAGCCGTGCAGCCTCCGGGACTAGCGGCAGCACAGATACGCAGTATTTT,CASSRAASGTSGSTDTQYF
-,TRBJ2-1,few,TRBV7-3,TGTGCCAGCAGCGAGGGGAGGGGGGTAGGCAATGAGCAGTTCTTC,CASSEGRGVGNEQFF
TRBD1,TRBJ1-5,many,TRBV4-2,TGTGCCAGCAGCCAAGGGACAGGGGGTAATCAGCCCCAGCATTTT,CASSQGTGGNQPQHF
TRBD1,TRBJ2-5,few,TRBV7-2,TGTGCCAGCAGCACCCCGGGACAGGGGGGGCGAGAGACCCAGTACTTC,CASSTPGQGGRETQYF
-,TRBJ1-2,few,TRBV5-1,TGCGCCAGCAGCGTACAGGGAGGCCAGGGCTACACCTTC,CASSVQGGQGYTF
-,TRBJ2-7,-,TRBV18,TGTGCCAGCTCACCAGGGCTTTTTTGGGGGCCCAACGAGCAGTACTTC,CASSPGLFWGPNEQYF
-,TRBJ2-5,many,TRBV20-1,TGCAGTGCTAGAGAGGTCTACGATGGGACCCAGTACTTC,CSAREVYDGTQYF
TRBD2,TRBJ2-3,-,TRBV10-3,TGTGCCACCCGGGGGGAAGTGGGCACAGATACGCAGTATTTT,CATRGEVGTDTQYF
-,TRBJ2-6,-,TRBV6-5,TGTGCCAGCAGTTACTGGATCAGCTCTGGGGCCAACGTCCTGACTTTC,CASSYWISSGANVLTF
-,TRBJ2-5,-,TRBV15,TGTGCCACCAGCACAGGGCTCCAAGAGACCCAGTACTTC,CATSTGLQETQYF
TRBD1,TRBJ2-2,few,TRBV24-1,TGTGCCACCAGTGAAGGACAGGGTAGAACCGGGGAGCTGTTTTTT,CATSEGQGRTGELFF
-,TRBJ1-5,many,TRBV7-6,TGTGCCAGCGGTCTAGAGTGGCCCCAGCATTTT,CASGLEWPQHF
-,TRBJ1-1,many,TRBV5-1,TGCGCCAGCAGCTTGGACATTTCTGAAGCTTTCTTT,CASSLDISEAFF
TRBD1,TRBJ1-2,few,TRBV19,TGTGCCAGTAGTAAAGCCGGGACAGCAATCCATGGCTACACCTTC,CASSKAGTAIHGYTF
-,TRBJ1-4,few,TRBV21-1,TGTGCCAGCAAGACACATGCAACTAATGAAAAACTGTTTTTT,CASKTHATNEKLFF
-,TRBJ1-4,-,TRBV18,TGTGCCAGCTCACCTGACCAGTCTAATGAAAAACTGTTTTTT,CASSPDQSNEKLFF
-,TRBJ1-5,-,TRBV2,TGTGCCAGCAGTCCGGGAAACAGGAATCAGCCCCAGCATTTT,CASSPGNRNQPQHF
-,TRBJ2-2,-,TRBV12-3/TRBV12-4,TGTGCCAGCAGTTTAGTCGGGTGGGTCGCGAACACCGGGGAGCTGTTTTTT,CASSLVGWVANTGELFF